This TCR beta chain was identified during a study of T cells in Graves' hyperthyroidism and ophthalmopathy. CDR3 size: 15 residues. CDR1 LNHDA and CDR2 SQIVND come from the germline V gene (reference sequence). TCR beta CDR3 regions were amplified from RNA transcripts. The primer set for the first-round RT-PCR of the TCR CDR3 was HTBI. TCRdb re-called the multiplex PCR reads through MiXCR, storing one row per CDR3 protein. The sample includes hundreds of thousands of distinct CDR3 sequences, over 15% seen only once; the top ten take 25% to 30%. In regard to this clonotype: This clone may be a read error of a much larger clone one base away.

Each ophthalmopathy patient scored at least 3 on the Clinical Activity Score and at least 4 on NOSPECS grade, with duration under 3 months. Clinical symptoms, serum thyroxine and TRAb, thyroid ultrasound and orbital computed tomography together formed the diagnostic basis. The sequence derives from a woman younger than 30 with Graves' ophthalmopathy. The sample comprised blood. This chain links TRBV19 with TRBJ2-1; 9 bases map to TRBD1. CDR3 residues: CACSNEDRGYDEQFF. In DNA form, the CDR3 reads TGTGCCTGTAGTAACGAGGACAGGGGCTATGATGAGCAGTTCTTC.